Listed below are T cell receptor beta chains from one sample, sequenced in a study of T-cell memory formation after mild COVID-19. TCRdb reanalysed the 5' RACE reads using MiXCR and keeps one entry per CDR3 protein. Here the sample spans 90,000 to 120,000 distinct CDR3 sequences, roughly an eighth being singletons. The sample taken for sequencing was PBMCs or a T cell subset sorted from them (not recorded which). These receptor sequences come from a man younger than 35 who had mild COVID-19 (a few samples of this study predate the infection). Cell type and time point are not known. The CDR3 runs from the conserved cysteine through the conserved F or W. The order of the fields is V gene, D gene, J gene, clone size, CDR3 protein, CDR3 DNA. A D gene is named only where the DNA matches it firmly. Part of the rows lack a size; the others show once, few, many or a class for expanded clones.

TRBV7-8	.	TRBJ2-1	.	CASSRIGTLNNEQFF	TGTGCCAGCAGTCGAATAGGGACATTGAACAATGAGCAGTTCTTC
TRBV7-9	TRBD2	TRBJ2-2	.	CASSFETSGGKNTGELFF	TGTGCCAGCAGCTTCGAGACTAGCGGGGGGAAAAACACCGGGGAGCTGTTTTTT
TRBV7-2	TRBD2	TRBJ2-7	.	CASSLVGNLAGSYEQYF	TGTGCCAGCAGCTTGGTGGGGAATCTAGCGGGTTCCTACGAGCAGTACTTC
TRBV6-5	.	TRBJ2-5	many	CASSLNSQETQYF	TGTGCCAGCAGTTTAAACAGTCAAGAGACCCAGTACTTC
TRBV2	TRBD2	TRBJ2-7	.	CAGGDLSYEQYF	TGTGCCGGGGGGGACTTGTCCTACGAGCAGTACTTC
TRBV6-1	TRBD2	TRBJ2-3	.	CASSGLAGGTDTQYF	TGTGCCAGCAGTGGACTAGCGGGGGGCACAGATACGCAGTATTTT
TRBV6-5	.	TRBJ2-7	many	CASSSVSDKYEQYF	TGTGCCAGCAGTTCGGTCTCGGATAAATACGAGCAGTACTTC
TRBV19	.	TRBJ1-1	.	CASSIELSNTEAFF	TGTGCCAGTAGTATAGAGCTTAGTAACACTGAAGCTTTCTTT
TRBV4-1	.	TRBJ1-2	few	CASSPGGARVNGYTF	TGCGCCAGCAGCCCCGGGGGGGCCAGGGTGAATGGCTACACCTTC
TRBV4-1	.	TRBJ1-1	.	CASSQRGNTEAFF	TGCGCCAGCAGCCAGAGGGGGAACACTGAAGCTTTCTTT
TRBV2	TRBD1	TRBJ1-5	.	CASATTGTDNQPQHF	TGTGCCAGCGCGACTACCGGGACAGACAATCAGCCCCAGCATTTT
TRBV29-1	.	TRBJ1-2	few	CSVDVTGNGYTF	TGCAGCGTTGACGTCACAGGGAATGGCTACACCTTC
TRBV5-1	TRBD2	TRBJ2-3	few	CASSASGDSTDTQYF	TGCGCCAGCAGCGCTAGCGGGGATAGCACAGATACGCAGTATTTT
TRBV4-1	.	TRBJ1-5	many	CASSHRDVSNQPQHF	TGCGCCAGCAGCCACCGGGACGTTAGCAATCAGCCCCAGCATTTT
TRBV9	.	TRBJ2-1	few	CASSGPGGNWGEQFF	TGTGCCAGCAGCGGCCCTGGGGGCAACTGGGGTGAGCAGTTCTTC
TRBV4-3	.	TRBJ1-2	.	CASSSRSTGYTF	TGCGCCAGCAGCTCAAGGAGTACCGGCTACACCTTC
TRBV2	.	TRBJ1-2	.	CASSGRDKYGYTF	TGTGCCAGCAGTGGCCGGGACAAGTATGGCTACACCTTC
TRBV7-2	.	TRBJ1-1	.	CASSLRGLTEAFF	TGTGCCAGCAGCCTACGGGGGCTCACTGAAGCTTTCTTT